The sequence of this TCR beta chain was determined in a study of T-cell reconstitution after alpha-beta-depleted transplantation in children. Study observations and caveats: Several hundred expanded graft clones reportedly gave rise to the alpha-beta T cells present about two months after transplant. By one year post-transplant, T-cell counts and diversity largely arose from T cells that were newly produced.

Germline V CDR1 and CDR2: MNHNS, SASEGT. V trimming: 6 bases; J trimming: 8 bases; junction bases outside the gene matches: 4. The CDR3 consists of 12 residues. In this sample, this clonotype turned up many times. Its antigen is not known. It was with unique molecular identifiers that the TCRbeta library was prepared. TCRdb called the PCR reads again in MiXCR, with one record for every CDR3 protein. The sample holds some 300,000 distinct CDR3 sequences, around 10% seen once. This chain connects TRBV6-1 to TRBJ1-2; 9 bases agree with TRBD1. The sequences come from PBMCs, collected before TCRalphabeta/CD19-depleted stem cell transplant. The sequence was obtained from a boy less than two years old with acute myeloid leukemia, due to receive a stem cell transplant. The CDR3 spells CASRAGTGGYTF. The CDR3 region has the DNA TGTGCCAGCAGGGCCGGGACAGGGGGCTACACCTTC.